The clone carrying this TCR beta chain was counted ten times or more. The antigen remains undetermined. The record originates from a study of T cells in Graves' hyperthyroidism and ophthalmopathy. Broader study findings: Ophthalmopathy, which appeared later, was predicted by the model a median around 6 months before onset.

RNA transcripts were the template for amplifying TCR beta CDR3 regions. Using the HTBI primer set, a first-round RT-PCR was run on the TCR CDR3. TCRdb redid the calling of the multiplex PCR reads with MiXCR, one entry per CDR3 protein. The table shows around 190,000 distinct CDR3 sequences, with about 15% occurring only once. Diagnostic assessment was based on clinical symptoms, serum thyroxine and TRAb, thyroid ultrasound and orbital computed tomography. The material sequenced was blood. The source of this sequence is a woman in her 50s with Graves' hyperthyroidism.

CDR3 region: CSARDRTSGSITDTQYF. In DNA, the CDR3 is TGCAGTGCTAGAGATCGAACTAGCGGGAGCATCACAGATACGCAGTATTTT. The rearrangement links TRBV20-1 to TRBJ2-3; 11 bases are shared with TRBD2. Per the germline V gene, CDR1 is DFQATT and CDR2 is SNEGSKA (reference sequence). The CDR3 is 17 amino acids. The junction had 7 bases not matched to a gene; V was cut back by 0 bases and J by 2 bases.